This T cell receptor beta chain is from a study of radiotherapy plus CTLA-4 blockade in lung cancer (dated by TCRdb to 2016 to 2018). Describing the broader study: Among the enrolled patients, approximately 18% had an objective response, and roughly 30% reached disease control.

As to this clone: No cognate antigen has been identified for it. No per-base quality is available; no much larger clone lies one base away.

On the study overall, not on this receptor specifically: After treatment with radiotherapy and ipilimumab, TCR clones that came from tumors expanded in the peripheral blood. Early dynamic changes in blood T cell clones, together with increased serum interferon-beta after radiation, were reported as the strongest predictors of response.

The library was made by the immunoSEQ multiplex PCR assay. TCRdb limited this immuneACCESS table to in-frame rearrangements with V and J called. A share of clones is missing; checked studies link under half to unresolved V genes, and the rest is unexplained. The sample table contains tens of thousands of clones; only one count was recorded for approximately 80% of them. 7.7% of the sample rests with the top ten. Focal radiation therapy combined with CTLA-4 blockade (ipilimumab) was tested in patients with chemo-refractory metastatic non-small-cell lung cancer. According to the germline V gene, CDR1 reads MGHRA and CDR2 reads YSYEKL. The CDR3 contains 14 residues, cysteine and phenylalanine counted. Kept here is only the CDR3 DNA, which spans 42 bases and is read in frame from base 1. V drops 2 bases and J drops 0 bases, leaving 4 bases in between.

Specimen: peripheral blood, collected from a patient treated with radiotherapy plus ipilimumab. The origin of this receptor is a human donor with non-small cell lung cancer who had stable disease on radiotherapy plus ipilimumab. The chain is made from TRBV4-1 and TRBJ2-2; the D gene cannot be resolved reliably. The nucleotide sequence reads as follows: TGCGCCAGCAGCCAACCAGCGAACACCGGGGAGCTGTTTTTT. Its product reads: CASSQPANTGELFF.